This entry concerns a single T cell receptor (beta chain). Its antigen remains unknown. These data come from a study of blood T cells in healthy people across ages. Each individual donor underwent a draw of about 9.1 milliliters of peripheral blood. Primed by a sample-barcoded 5' primer and a J-beta primer mix, a second PCR proceeded for about 6 to 12 cycles. Every single cDNA molecule received a tag from a template-switch adaptor with 12 random nucleotides. TCRdb itself ran the 5' RACE reads through MiXCR, one entry per CDR3 protein. The data show roughly 930,000 distinct CDR3 sequences, roughly 43% seen once. Notes on the study in general: Diversity was estimated from one million T cells, and these estimates were considered underestimates. Greater diversity and more naive CD4+ cells were seen in long-lived donors than in aged donors.

Material for sequencing was blood. This sequence was found in a man aged 25-45 years in good health.

CDR3: CASSTGARAYNEQFF. Here the CDR3 DNA reads TGTGCCAGCAGCACGGGGGCGAGGGCCTACAATGAGCAGTTCTTC. The rearrangement links TRBV21-1 to TRBJ2-1; the DNA was not used to check the table's D call, TRBD1. TRBV21-1 is a listed pseudogene. This CDR3 spans 15 amino acids.